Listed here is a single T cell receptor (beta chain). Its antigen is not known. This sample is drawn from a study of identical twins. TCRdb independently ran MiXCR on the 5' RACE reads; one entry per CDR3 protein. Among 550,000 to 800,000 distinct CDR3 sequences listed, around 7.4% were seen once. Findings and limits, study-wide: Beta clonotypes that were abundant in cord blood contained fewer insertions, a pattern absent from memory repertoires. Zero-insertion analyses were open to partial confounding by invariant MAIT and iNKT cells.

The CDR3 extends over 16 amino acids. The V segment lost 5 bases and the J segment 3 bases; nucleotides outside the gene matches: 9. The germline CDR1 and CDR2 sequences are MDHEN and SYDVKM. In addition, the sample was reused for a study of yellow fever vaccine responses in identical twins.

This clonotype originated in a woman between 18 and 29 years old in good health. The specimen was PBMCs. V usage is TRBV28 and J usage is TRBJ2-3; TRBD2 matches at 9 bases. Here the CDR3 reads CASSPQAGGGTDTQYF. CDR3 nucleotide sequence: TGTGCCAGCAGTCCCCAAGCGGGAGGAGGGACAGATACGCAGTATTTT.